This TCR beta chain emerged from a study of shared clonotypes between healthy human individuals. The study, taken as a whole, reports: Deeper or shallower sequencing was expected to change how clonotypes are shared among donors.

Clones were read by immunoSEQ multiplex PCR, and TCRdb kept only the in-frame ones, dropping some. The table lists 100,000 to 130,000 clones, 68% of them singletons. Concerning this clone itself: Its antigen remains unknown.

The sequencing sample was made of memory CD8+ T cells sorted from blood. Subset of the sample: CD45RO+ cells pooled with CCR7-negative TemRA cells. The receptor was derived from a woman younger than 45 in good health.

Written as DNA, the CDR3 is TGTGCCAGCAGCTTGGACCGGGACGTCTATGAAAAACTGTTTTTT. It codes for CASSLDRDVYEKLFF. This sequence joins TRBV7-9 and TRBJ1-4; a possible D gene is TRBD1 (5 bases). The length of the CDR3 is 15 residues. V was clipped by 3 bases and J by 6 bases, with 14 bases between them. CDR1 SEHNR and CDR2 FQNEAQ come from the germline V gene (reference sequence).